Included here is one TCR beta chain sequence, with context. At one end, the junction sequence differs from germline, possibly due to a read error. The germline gives CDR1 SGHAT, CDR2 FQNNGV. This CDR3 has 14 amino acids. The data belong to a study of T cells in Graves' hyperthyroidism and ophthalmopathy. Uncontrolled infection, other autoimmune disease, pregnancy and lactation each barred patients from inclusion. It was RNA transcripts that yielded the amplified TCR beta CDR3 regions. First-round RT-PCR with HTBI primers amplified the TCR CDR3 region. One entry per CDR3 protein, called by TCRdb with MiXCR from the multiplex PCR reads. The sample lists more than 40,000 distinct CDR3 sequences, over 45% occurring once.

J is TRBJ2-1 and V is TRBV11-2; a weak D match, TRBD1 (6 bases). The last part of the DNA fits TRBJ2-7 better; the J call may be wrong. The clonotype was recovered from a woman aged 45-65 years with Graves' hyperthyroidism. The material sequenced was peripheral blood or thyroid tissue (not recorded which). For the CDR3, the DNA is TGTGCCGGCAGTCCAGGGGACGCCTACAATGAGCAGTACTTC. Protein product: CAGSPGDAYNEQYF.